This is a list of T cell receptor beta chains from one sample in a study of shared T cell receptors in the human thymus. Clones were sequenced by immunoSEQ multiplex PCR, and TCRdb holds only the in-frame ones, with some missing. The sample shows 500,000 to 550,000 clones, around three quarters of them seen only once. This sample was shared with a second study, whose subject was human thymus T cells.

Source material: thymocytes. The receptors were sampled from a boy under two years old with a congenital heart defect. Both conserved end residues are trimmed from each CDR3. The order of the fields is J gene, V gene, CDR3 protein.

TRBJ2-1	TRBV11-2	ASSGRTNDCNEQF
TRBJ1-5	TRBV28	ASSSRANQPQH
TRBJ1-4	TRBV2	ASSVMMEDRGGTNEKLF
TRBJ2-7	TRBV27	ASRRTGSSYEQY
TRBJ2-1	TRBV5-1	ASRLAGRNEQF
TRBJ1-2	TRBV6-5	ASSRQGRGYT
TRBJ2-7	TRBV5-1	ASSPAPSGFYEQY
TRBJ1-1	TRBV5-6	ASSHYGRPGRGPEAF
TRBJ2-5	TRBV11-2	ASSLSGRAQIQETQY
TRBJ2-1	TRBV5-5	ASSLELVGGKYNEQF
TRBJ2-1	TRBV11-2	ASSFVGGGYNEQF
TRBJ2-2	TRBV4-1	ASSQVETSGNTGELF
TRBJ1-1	TRBV18	ASSPGRGQIAEAF
TRBJ2-3	TRBV25-1	ASSDVSRMDTQY
TRBJ2-1	TRBV27	ASNPYRDKAYNEQF
TRBJ2-2	TRBV7-9	ASSFPTAGQGTGELF
TRBJ2-3	TRBV6-4	ASSDSTSGSTDTQY
TRBJ1-2	TRBV10-2	ASSESRPSYGYT
TRBJ2-7	TRBV9	ASSLSGLGSYEQY
TRBJ2-4	TRBV28	ASSLPGVAKNIQY
TRBJ2-5	TRBV13	ASSPTSGRLETQY
TRBJ1-2	TRBV7-3	ASSYSPGRPGYT
TRBJ2-1	TRBV18	ASSPTSGSHNEQF
TRBJ1-1	TRBV30	AWSNRDRDTEAF
TRBJ2-7	TRBV21-1	ASTNGRTSGSGGGYEQY
TRBJ2-7	TRBV4-3	ASSPLGGQGLDEQY
TRBJ2-7	TRBV28	ASSPDDLGQGSYEQY
TRBJ2-7	TRBV15	ATSRDEPGSVLYEQY
TRBJ1-1	TRBV30	AWMAGEGSTEAF
TRBJ2-7	TRBV6-4	ASSDGERGWLAGSYEQY
TRBJ1-5	TRBV12-5	ASGPGGQPQH
TRBJ1-2	TRBV12-5	ASGRTHRGGNYGYT
TRBJ2-1	TRBV5-1	ASSLGGSSNEQF
TRBJ2-7	TRBV6-5	ASSYSSSYEQY